Listed here are 32 T cell receptor beta chains from one sample, sequenced in a study of T cells in Graves' hyperthyroidism and ophthalmopathy. Amplification of TCR beta CDR3 regions used RNA as the template. Using the HTBI primer set, a first-round RT-PCR was run on the TCR CDR3. Using its own MiXCR run on the multiplex PCR reads, TCRdb lists one record per CDR3 protein. The sample has 600,000 to 800,000 distinct CDR3 sequences, 30% to 40% seen once. The sample consisted of blood. The receptors were sampled from a middle-aged woman with Graves' hyperthyroidism.

A few counts support this clonotype. This chain connects TRBV7-2 to TRBJ2-7, with unresolved D. The CDR3 runs to 15 residues. In germline, CDR1 is SGHTA, CDR2 FQGNSA. V was cut by 5 bases and J by 0 bases, with 14 bases left in between. This chain's CDR3 is CASSIGSTASYEQYF. Written as DNA, the CDR3 is TGTGCCAGCAGCATAGGATCGACGGCCTCCTACGAGCAGTACTTC.

A few counts support this clonotype. V is TRBV7-9 and J is TRBJ2-7; TRBD2 matches at 10 bases. V lost 3 bases to trimming and J lost 4 bases; unmatched junction nucleotides: 12. Germline values: CDR1 SEHNR, CDR2 FQNEAQ (reference sequence). There are 17 residues in the CDR3. The DNA for the CDR3 is TGTGCCAGCAGCTTCCCGAGGCCAGCGGGAGGGCTATACGAGCAGTACTTC. Amino acid sequence: CASSFPRPAGGLYEQYF.

The chain employs TRBV2 and TRBJ1-5, with D possibly being TRBD1 (6 bases). Germline assignment: CDR1 SNHLY and CDR2 FYNNEI. The CDR3 runs 14 residues. V gave up 6 bases and J gave up 0 bases, with 9 bases separating them. Here the CDR3 reads CASRQGASNQPQHF. The CDR3 nucleotides are TGTGCCAGCAGACAGGGAGCTAGCAATCAGCCCCAGCATTTT.

With respect to this clonotype: The limits of the CDR3 on the DNA are not certain, so only TCRdb's listed CDR3 is given. This chain uses TRBV10-3 with TRBJ1-2; the table gives TRBD1 as D, unverified against the DNA. The CDR3 extends over 16 residues, inclusive of both ends. Germline lookup yields CDR1 ENHRY and CDR2 SYGVKD. The CDR3 here is CASSLSGLGLGYGCTF.

Only a few counts were recorded for this clonotype. The CDR3 reads CASSYSGFTDAFF. The CDR3 bases are TGTGCCAGCAGTTACTCGGGATTTACCGATGCTTTCTTT. This chain joins TRBV6-2 or TRBV6-3 and TRBJ1-1; D unclear. The CDR3 is 13 amino acids. V lost 0 bases and J lost 11, with 13 bases in between. The germline V gene has CDR1 MNHEY and CDR2 SVGEGT.

This clonotype was counted at least ten times. The chain combines TRBV5-1 with TRBJ1-1, with D hard to call. The CDR3 has 15 residues. Trimming took off 0 bases at V and 5 bases at J, with 14 bases between the two ends. Germline CDR1 reads SGHRS; CDR2 reads YFSETQ. CDR3 region: CASSLAFGEGTEAFF. CDR3 bases: TGCGCCAGCAGCTTGGCTTTCGGGGAGGGAACTGAAGCTTTCTTT.

The rearrangement links TRBV25-1 to TRBJ1-2; 7 bases line up with TRBD1. Germline lookup yields CDR1 MGHDK and CDR2 SYGVNS. The junction had 9 bases not matched to a gene; V was cut back by 1 base and J by 7 bases. There are 15 residues in the CDR3. The CDR3 spells CASSEFKTGTGGYTF. The CDR3 DNA is TGTGCCAGCAGTGAATTTAAGACAGGGACGGGTGGCTACACCTTC.

A few counts support this clonotype. The V call is TRBV6-5, the J call TRBJ1-1, with D possibly being TRBD1 (5 bases). This CDR3 is 14 amino acids long. V lost 3 bases and J 6 bases, leaving 14 bases between the germline ends. The germline CDR1 and CDR2 sequences are MNHEY and SVGAGI. This CDR3 is CASSYEKGLSEAFF. For the CDR3, the DNA is TGTGCCAGCAGTTATGAAAAGGGACTTTCTGAAGCTTTCTTT.

V usage is TRBV10-3 and J usage is TRBJ2-2; D may match TRBD1 or TRBD2 (5 bases each). V was cut by 8 bases and J by 2 bases, with 15 bases left in between. Germline loops: CDR1 ENHRY, CDR2 SYGVKD. This CDR3 contains 15 residues. This CDR3 is CAIFDGDPNTGELFF. In DNA form, the CDR3 reads TGTGCCATCTTCGACGGGGACCCAAACACCGGGGAGCTGTTTTTT.

This clonotype appeared a few times. The genes are TRBV7-3 and TRBJ2-5; maybe TRBD2 (5 bases). There are 14 residues in the CDR3. Trimming removed 8 bases at V and 7 bases at J, with 20 bases between. Per germline, CDR1 SGHTA and CDR2 FQGTGA. CDR3 nucleotides: TGTGCCAGCGGGCCGCAGAGGGCAGCCGGGACCCAGTACTTC. This sequence encodes CASGPQRAAGTQYF.

V gene TRBV20-1 combines with J gene TRBJ1-4; D is perhaps TRBD1 (6 bases). There are 14 residues in the CDR3. Germline CDR1 DFQATT, CDR2 SNEGSKA (reference sequence). V was pared by 3 bases and J by 10 bases, with 18 bases between. The CDR3 region is CSARGPGVDGKLFF. The CDR3 nucleotides are TGCAGTGCTAGGGGGCCAGGGGTTGACGGAAAACTGTTTTTT.

On this clonotype itself: Being one base from a much bigger clone, this may be a read error. V gene TRBV9 combines with J gene TRBJ2-5, with D tentatively TRBD1 or TRBD2 (5 bases each). This CDR3 region has 14 residues. Looked up from germline, CDR1 is SGDLS and CDR2 is YYNGEE. In nucleotides, the CDR3 is TGTGCCAGCACTGGGACCCCCCGGCAAGGGACCCAGTACTTC. This codes for CASTGTPRQGTQYF.

For this clonotype: A much larger clone differs by one base, so this may be a read error. The gene calls are TRBV12-3 or TRBV12-4 and TRBJ1-2; a weak D match, TRBD1 (5 bases). Trimming removed 9 bases at V and 5 bases at J, with 13 bases between. The CDR3 contains 12 residues. The CDR3 nucleotides read TGTGCCAGTGACGGGGGAGGGTATGGCTACACCTTC. Residues: CASDGGGYGYTF.

A word on this clonotype: Possible read error: a much larger clone is one base away. The rearrangement links TRBV5-1 to TRBJ1-1; D gene ambiguous. This CDR3 has 15 amino acids. Germline CDR1 SGHRS, CDR2 YFSETQ. The germline V and J ends were trimmed by 2 bases and 0 bases, with 11 bases remaining between them. The CDR3 region has the DNA TGCGCCAGCAGCTTCTCGTACGGCATGAACACTGAAGCTTTCTTT. It specifies CASSFSYGMNTEAFF.

The chain recombines TRBV5-1 with TRBJ1-2; D unresolved. This CDR3 has 13 amino acids. Trimming took 4 bases from V and 4 from J, leaving 11 bases between them. Looked up from germline, CDR1 is SGHRS and CDR2 is YFSETQ. The CDR3 region has the DNA TGCGCCAGCAGCCTTGACAACGGCTATGGCTACACCTTC. Its protein is CASSLDNGYGYTF.

This clonotype was counted a few times. This chain links TRBV19 with TRBJ1-1, with a weak D call TRBD1 (5 bases). V was clipped by 4 bases and J by 3 bases, with 15 bases between them. This CDR3 region has 15 residues. Germline lookup yields CDR1 LNHDA and CDR2 SQIVND (reference sequence). This CDR3 is CASSTPTGGYTEAFF. The CDR3 bases are TGTGCCAGTAGTACTCCCACCGGGGGATACACTGAAGCTTTCTTT. The complete variable domain, with remaining parts taken from reference TRBV19 and TRBJ1-1, reads DGGITQSPKYLFRKEGQNVTLSCEQNLNHDAMYWYRQDPGQGLRLIYYSQIVNDFQKGDIAEGYSVSREKKESFPLTVTSAQKNPTAFYLCASSTPTGGYTEAFFGQGTRLTVV.

This clonotype was counted only a few times. The V call is TRBV12-3 or TRBV12-4, the J call TRBJ2-6; possibly TRBD1 for D (6 bases). Trimming took off 5 bases at V and 0 bases at J, with 11 bases between the two ends. The CDR3 is made up of 16 amino acids. This chain's CDR3 is CASSHGQNSGANVLTF. The CDR3 DNA sequence: TGTGCCAGCAGTCACGGACAGAACTCTGGGGCCAACGTCCTGACTTTC.

The chain carries TRBV6-5 and TRBJ1-2, with 10 bases that match TRBD1. Trimming cost V 6 bases and J 6 bases; bases outside gene matches: 7. CDR1 is MNHEY, CDR2 SVGAGI, per germline. The CDR3 consists of 14 residues. CDR3 in DNA: TGTGCCAGCAGGTTGGGGACAGGGGTTAATGGCTACACCTTC. Amino acid sequence: CASRLGTGVNGYTF.

The V and J genes are TRBV13 and TRBJ2-5; D unresolved. V dropped 3 bases and J dropped 5 bases, with 13 bases sitting between them. The germline gives CDR1 PRHDT, CDR2 FYEKMQ (reference sequence). The CDR3 spans 14 residues. This chain's CDR3 is CASSLVPPRETQYF. DNA of the CDR3: TGTGCCAGCAGCTTGGTACCCCCGAGGGAGACCCAGTACTTC.

The DNA for the CDR3 is TGCGCCAGCAGCTTGGGTCAGCCCTACGCGGTGGATACGCAGTATTTT. This encodes CASSLGQPYAVDTQYF. V and J are TRBV5-1 and TRBJ2-3; D remains ambiguous. The CDR3 is 16 residues long. Trimming left V 0 bases short and J 6 bases short, with 17 bases between. Germline values: CDR1 SGHRS, CDR2 YFSETQ.

There are many counts of this clonotype. The V and J genes are TRBV13 and TRBJ2-7; TRBD2 agrees at 8 bases. Germline assignment: CDR1 PRHDT and CDR2 FYEKMQ (reference sequence). The CDR3 is made up of 14 amino acids. The V and J ends lost 0 bases and 3 bases, in that order; junction bases with no gene match: 1. CDR3 in DNA: TGTGCCAGCAGCTTAGGACTAGCGGACTACGAGCAGTACTTC. Its translation is CASSLGLADYEQYF. The whole variable domain, remainder taken from reference TRBV13 and TRBJ2-7, is AAGVIQSPRHLIKEKRETATLKCYPIPRHDTVYWYQQGPGQDPQFLISFYEKMQSDKGSIPDRFSAQQFSDYHSELNMSSLELGDSALYFCASSLGLADYEQYFGPGTRLTVT.

The V call is TRBV5-1, the J call TRBJ2-6, with no clear D. The CDR3 is 16 residues long. Trimming stripped 2 bases from V and 0 bases from J, with 9 bases between. Germline-derived CDR1 and CDR2 are SGHRS and YFSETQ. The CDR3 here is CASSLKHPSGANVLTF. CDR3 DNA sequence: TGCGCCAGCAGCTTAAAACACCCCTCTGGGGCCAACGTCCTGACTTTC. Variable domain in full (rest from reference TRBV5-1 and TRBJ2-6): KAGVTQTPRYLIKTRGQQVTLSCSPISGHRSVSWYQQTPGQGLQFLFEYFSETQRNKGNFPGRFSGRQFSNSRSEMNVSTLELGDSALYLCASSLKHPSGANVLTFGAGSRLTVL.

V gene TRBV19 combines with J gene TRBJ1-1; TRBD1 might be the D (6 bases). CDR3 size: 14 residues. Germline assignment: CDR1 LNHDA and CDR2 SQIVND (reference sequence). The ends were cut back, 9 bases at V and 0 bases at J, with 14 bases in the middle. The CDR3 is CASGTQGVNTEAFF. CDR3 DNA sequence: TGTGCCAGCGGAACACAGGGTGTGAACACTGAAGCTTTCTTT.

Many counts were recorded for this clonotype. The J gene is TRBJ1-2, the V gene TRBV7-9; D is perhaps TRBD1 (6 bases). Germline V gene lookup returns CDR1 SEHNR and CDR2 FQNEAQ (reference sequence). The CDR3 totals 14 residues. The germline V and J ends were trimmed by 1 base and 10 bases, with 16 bases remaining between them. The chain's CDR3 is CASSLGSGGLLYTF. The CDR3 DNA follows: TGTGCCAGCAGCTTAGGATCTGGGGGCCTTCTCTACACCTTC. The whole variable domain, remainder taken from reference TRBV7-9 and TRBJ1-2, is DTGVSQNPRHKITKRGQNVTFRCDPISEHNRLYWYRQTLGQGPEFLTYFQNEAQLEKSRLLSDRFSAERPKGSFSTLEIQRTEQGDSAMYLCASSLGSGGLLYTFGSGTRLTVV.

The J gene is TRBJ1-1, the V gene TRBV9; no clear D. Trimming removed 4 bases at V and 4 bases at J, with 14 bases between. Germline V gene lookup returns CDR1 SGDLS and CDR2 YYNGEE. The CDR3 runs to 14 residues. CDR3 nucleotides: TGTGCCAGCAGCCCCCCAAGTGGGGTCACTGAAGCTTTCTTT. Protein: CASSPPSGVTEAFF.

This clonotype was seen ten or more times. V and J are TRBV7-2 and TRBJ1-6; tentative D call: TRBD1 (6 bases). From germline, CDR1 is SGHTA and CDR2 FQGNSA. The CDR3 totals 15 residues. Trimming removed 5 bases from V and 10 bases from J, with 18 bases in between. In DNA, the CDR3 is TGTGCCAGCAGCCCGCTTGCGGGGGCGGGATCACCCCTCCACTTT. Its protein is CASSPLAGAGSPLHF.

This clonotype was observed a few times. This CDR3 reads CASSPRTGIYEQYF. The CDR3 DNA is TGTGCCAGCAGTCCCCGGACAGGGATATACGAGCAGTACTTC. This chain links TRBV6-6 with TRBJ2-7; 8 bases are a match to TRBD1. CDR3 length: 14 residues. Per germline, CDR1 MNHNY and CDR2 SVGAGI (reference sequence). V gave up 5 bases and J gave up 4 bases; unmatched junction bases: 7.

A remark on this clonotype: This could be a read error, since a much larger clone is one nucleotide away. V is TRBV7-9 and J is TRBJ2-7; D is possibly TRBD1 or TRBD2 (5 bases each). Germline CDR1 and CDR2: SEHNR and FQNEAQ (reference sequence). The CDR3 has 14 residues. In DNA, the CDR3 is TGTGCCAGCAGCTTCTCAGAGGGGCCCTACGAGCAGCACTTC. This encodes CASSFSEGPYEQHF.

This chain uses TRBV12-3 or TRBV12-4 with TRBJ2-7, with D possibly matching TRBD2 (7 bases). V lost 2 bases to trimming and J lost 6 bases, with 14 bases between them. The CDR3 has 14 residues. CDR3 DNA: TGTGCCAGCAGTTTAATCGGGGGGCCGGGCGAGCAGTACTTC. Translated, it gives CASSLIGGPGEQYF.

This clonotype was detected many times. The chain uses TRBV19 and TRBJ1-1; 8 bases are a match to TRBD1. This CDR3 is built from 14 residues. CDR1 and CDR2 (germline): LNHDA, SQIVND (reference sequence). With V trimmed by 7 bases and J by 1 base, 5 bases remained unmatched. The CDR3 nucleotides read TGTGCCAGTAACAGACAGGGGAGGAACACTGAAGCTTTCTTT. This encodes CASNRQGRNTEAFF.

A note on this clonotype: This may be a read error, as it is one base from a much larger clone. This chain joins TRBV7-2 and TRBJ1-3; the match to TRBD1 covers 8 bases. Per the germline V gene, CDR1 is SGHTA and CDR2 is FQGNSA. There are 15 residues in the CDR3. The CDR3 region has the DNA TGTGCCAGCAGCTTAGACGGACAGGGCGGAAACACCGTATATTTT. It is translated as CASSLDGQGGNTVYF.

V and J are TRBV7-2 and TRBJ1-2; TRBD1 aligns across 11 bases. The ends lost 5 bases at V and 8 bases at J; junction bases unmatched: 10. CDR3 length equals 15 residues. Germline V CDR1 and CDR2: SGHTA, FQGNSA. CDR3 sequence reads: CASSHGRTGGEGYTF. CDR3 DNA: TGTGCCAGCAGCCACGGAAGGACAGGGGGCGAAGGCTACACCTTC.